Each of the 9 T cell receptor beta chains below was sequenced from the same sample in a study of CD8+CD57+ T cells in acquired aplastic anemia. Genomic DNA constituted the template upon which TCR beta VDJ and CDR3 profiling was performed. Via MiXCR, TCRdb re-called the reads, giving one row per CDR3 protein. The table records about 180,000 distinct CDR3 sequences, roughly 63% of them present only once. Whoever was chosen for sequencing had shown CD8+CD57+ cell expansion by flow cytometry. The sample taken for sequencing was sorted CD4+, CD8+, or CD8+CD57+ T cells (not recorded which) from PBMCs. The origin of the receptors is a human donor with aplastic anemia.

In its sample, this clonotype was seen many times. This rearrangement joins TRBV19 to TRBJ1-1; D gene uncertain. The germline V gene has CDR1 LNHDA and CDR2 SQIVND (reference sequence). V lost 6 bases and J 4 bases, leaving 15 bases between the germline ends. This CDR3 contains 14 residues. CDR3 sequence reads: CASRPGGTSTEAFF. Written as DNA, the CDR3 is TGTGCCAGTAGACCCGGAGGAACTTCCACTGAAGCTTTCTTT.

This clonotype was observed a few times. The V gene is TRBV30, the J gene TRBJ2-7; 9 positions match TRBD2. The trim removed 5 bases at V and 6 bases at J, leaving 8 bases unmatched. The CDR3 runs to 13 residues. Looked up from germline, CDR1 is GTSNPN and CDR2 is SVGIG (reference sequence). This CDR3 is CAWGTSYSGEQYF. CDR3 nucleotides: TGTGCCTGGGGGACTAGCTACTCGGGCGAGCAGTACTTC.

This CDR3 reads CASGPRTNYGYTF. CDR3 DNA sequence: TGTGCTAGTGGCCCCCGCACTAACTATGGCTACACCTTC. V and J are TRBV12-3 or TRBV12-4 and TRBJ1-2; D unclear. CDR3 length: 13 amino acids.

The CDR3 is CAISEHMSETQYF. CDR3 DNA sequence: TGTGCCATCAGTGAGCACATGTCAGAGACCCAGTACTTC. V and J are TRBV10-3 and TRBJ2-5; no clear D. The length of the CDR3 is 13 residues. V was trimmed by 2 bases and J by 4 bases, leaving 8 bases between them. In germline, CDR1 is ENHRY, CDR2 SYGVKD.

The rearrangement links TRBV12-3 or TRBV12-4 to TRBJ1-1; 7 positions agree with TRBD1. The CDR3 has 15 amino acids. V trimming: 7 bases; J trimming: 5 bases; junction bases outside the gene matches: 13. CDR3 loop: CASTFSTGMRTEAFF. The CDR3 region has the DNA TGTGCCAGCACCTTTTCGACAGGGATGAGGACTGAAGCTTTCTTT.

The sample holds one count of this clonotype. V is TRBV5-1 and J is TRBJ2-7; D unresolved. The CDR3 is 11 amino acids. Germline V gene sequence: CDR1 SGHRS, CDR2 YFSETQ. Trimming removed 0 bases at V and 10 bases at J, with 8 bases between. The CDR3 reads CASSLDERQYF. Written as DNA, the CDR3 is TGCGCCAGCAGCTTGGACGAGCGCCAGTACTTC.

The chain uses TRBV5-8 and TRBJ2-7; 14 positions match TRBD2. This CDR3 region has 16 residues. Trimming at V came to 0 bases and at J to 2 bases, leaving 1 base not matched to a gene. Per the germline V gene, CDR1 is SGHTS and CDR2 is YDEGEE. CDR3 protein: CASSLEGLAGAYEQYF. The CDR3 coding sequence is TGTGCCAGCAGCTTGGAGGGACTAGCGGGAGCCTACGAGCAGTACTTC.

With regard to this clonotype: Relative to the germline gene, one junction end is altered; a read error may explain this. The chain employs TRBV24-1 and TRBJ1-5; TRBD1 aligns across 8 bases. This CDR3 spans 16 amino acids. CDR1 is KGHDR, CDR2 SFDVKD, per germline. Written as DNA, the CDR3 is TGTGCCACCAGTGAGGCCGGGACAGGAACGGGTATCCCCCAGCACTTT. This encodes CATSEAGTGTGIPQHF.

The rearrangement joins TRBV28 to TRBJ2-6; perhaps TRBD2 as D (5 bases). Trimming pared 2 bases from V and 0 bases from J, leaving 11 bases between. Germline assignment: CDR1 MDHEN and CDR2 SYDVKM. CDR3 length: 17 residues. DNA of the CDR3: TGTGCCAGCAGTTTAATCGGGGTCCTCTCTGGGGCCAACGTCCTGACTTTC. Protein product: CASSLIGVLSGANVLTF.